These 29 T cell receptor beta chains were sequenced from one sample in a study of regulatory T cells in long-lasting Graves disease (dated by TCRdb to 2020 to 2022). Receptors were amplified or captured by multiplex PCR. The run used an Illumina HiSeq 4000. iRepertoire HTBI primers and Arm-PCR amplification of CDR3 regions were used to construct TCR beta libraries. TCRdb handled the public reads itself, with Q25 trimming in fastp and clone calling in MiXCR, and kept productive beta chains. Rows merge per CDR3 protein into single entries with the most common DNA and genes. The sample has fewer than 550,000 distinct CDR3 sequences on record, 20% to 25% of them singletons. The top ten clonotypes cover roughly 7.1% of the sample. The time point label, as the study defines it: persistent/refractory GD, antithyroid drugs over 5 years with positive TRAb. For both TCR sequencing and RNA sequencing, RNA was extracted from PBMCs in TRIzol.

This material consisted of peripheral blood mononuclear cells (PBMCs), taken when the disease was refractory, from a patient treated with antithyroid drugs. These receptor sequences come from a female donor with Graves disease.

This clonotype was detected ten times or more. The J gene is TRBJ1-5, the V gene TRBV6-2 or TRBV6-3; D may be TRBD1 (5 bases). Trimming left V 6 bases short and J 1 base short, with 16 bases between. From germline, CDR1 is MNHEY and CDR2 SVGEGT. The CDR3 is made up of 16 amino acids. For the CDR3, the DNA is TGTGCCAGCAGCCCAGAGACGGGGCTCAGCAATCAGCCCCAGCATTTT. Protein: CASSPETGLSNQPQHF.

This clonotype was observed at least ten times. The CDR3 DNA sequence: TGTGCCAGCAGTCCTACAGGGCTCACCAATTCACCCCTCCACTTT. As protein: CASSPTGLTNSPLHF. V usage is TRBV27 and J usage is TRBJ1-6; a weak D match, TRBD1 (6 bases). Trimming shortened V by 5 bases and J by 7 bases, and 15 bases separated the two germline ends. Germline V gene lookup returns CDR1 MNHEY and CDR2 SMNVEV (reference sequence). The CDR3 loop spans 15 amino acids.

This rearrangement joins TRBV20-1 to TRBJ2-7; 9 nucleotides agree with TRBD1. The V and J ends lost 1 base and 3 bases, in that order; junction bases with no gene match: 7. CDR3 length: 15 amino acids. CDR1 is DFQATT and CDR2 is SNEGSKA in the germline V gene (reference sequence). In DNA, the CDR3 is TGCAGTGCTAGAGCTCCTAGGACAGGGGACTACGAGCAGTACTTC. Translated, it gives CSARAPRTGDYEQYF.

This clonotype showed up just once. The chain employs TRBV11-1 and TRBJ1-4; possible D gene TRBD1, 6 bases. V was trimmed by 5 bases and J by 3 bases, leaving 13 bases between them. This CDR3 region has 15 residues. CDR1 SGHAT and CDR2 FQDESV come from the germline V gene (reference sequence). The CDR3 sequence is CASSQREGANEKLFF. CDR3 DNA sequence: TGTGCCAGCAGCCAAAGAGAGGGGGCTAATGAAAAACTGTTTTTT.

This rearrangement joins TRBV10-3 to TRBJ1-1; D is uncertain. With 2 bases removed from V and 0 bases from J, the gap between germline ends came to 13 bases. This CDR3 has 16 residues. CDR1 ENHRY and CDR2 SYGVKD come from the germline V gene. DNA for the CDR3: TGTGCCATCAGTGAGCCTCTTGGGAGGATGAACACTGAAGCTTTCTTT. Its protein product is CAISEPLGRMNTEAFF.

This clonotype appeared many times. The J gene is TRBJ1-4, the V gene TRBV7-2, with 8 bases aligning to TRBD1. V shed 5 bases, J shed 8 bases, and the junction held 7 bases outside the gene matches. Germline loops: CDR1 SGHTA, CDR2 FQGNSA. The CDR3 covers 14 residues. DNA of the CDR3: TGTGCCAGCAGCCACCGGACAGGGCGGGAAAAACTGTTTTTT. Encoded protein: CASSHRTGREKLFF.

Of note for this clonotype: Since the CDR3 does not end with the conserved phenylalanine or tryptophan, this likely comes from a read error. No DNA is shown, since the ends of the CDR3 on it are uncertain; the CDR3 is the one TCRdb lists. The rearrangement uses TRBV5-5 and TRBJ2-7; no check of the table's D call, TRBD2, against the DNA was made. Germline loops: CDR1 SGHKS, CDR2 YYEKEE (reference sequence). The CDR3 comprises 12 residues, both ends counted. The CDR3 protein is CASSSTTSGDSL.

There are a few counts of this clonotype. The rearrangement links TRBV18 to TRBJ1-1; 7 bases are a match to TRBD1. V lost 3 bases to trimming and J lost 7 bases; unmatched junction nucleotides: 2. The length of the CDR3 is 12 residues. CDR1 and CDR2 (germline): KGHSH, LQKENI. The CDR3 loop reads CASSPTGDEAFF. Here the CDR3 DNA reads TGTGCCAGCTCACCCACAGGGGATGAAGCTTTCTTT.

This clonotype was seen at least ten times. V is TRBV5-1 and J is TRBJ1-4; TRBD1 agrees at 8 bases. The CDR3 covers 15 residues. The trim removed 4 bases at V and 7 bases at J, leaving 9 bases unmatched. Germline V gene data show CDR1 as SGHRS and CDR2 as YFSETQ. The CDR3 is CASSREDRASEKLFF. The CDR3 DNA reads TGCGCCAGCAGCCGGGAGGACAGGGCAAGTGAAAAACTGTTTTTT.

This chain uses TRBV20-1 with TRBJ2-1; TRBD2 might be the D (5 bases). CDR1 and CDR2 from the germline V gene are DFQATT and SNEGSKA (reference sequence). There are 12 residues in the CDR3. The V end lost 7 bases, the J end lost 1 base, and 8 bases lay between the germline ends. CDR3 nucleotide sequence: TGCAGTGGTACTAGTTCCTACAATGAGCAGTTCTTC. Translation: CSGTSSYNEQFF.

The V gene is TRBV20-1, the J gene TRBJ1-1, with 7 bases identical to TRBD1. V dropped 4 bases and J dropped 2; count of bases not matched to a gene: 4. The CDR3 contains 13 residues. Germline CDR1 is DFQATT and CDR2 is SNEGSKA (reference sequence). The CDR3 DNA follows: TGCAGTGCTAACAGGGGCATAAACACTGAAGCTTTCTTT. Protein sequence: CSANRGINTEAFF.

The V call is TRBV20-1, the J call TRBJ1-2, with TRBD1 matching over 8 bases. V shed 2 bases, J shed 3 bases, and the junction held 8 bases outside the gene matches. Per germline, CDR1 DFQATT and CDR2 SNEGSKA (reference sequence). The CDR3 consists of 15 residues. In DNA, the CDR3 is TGCAGTGCTAGACGAAGACAGGGGAGGGACTATGGCTACACCTTC. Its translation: CSARRRQGRDYGYTF.

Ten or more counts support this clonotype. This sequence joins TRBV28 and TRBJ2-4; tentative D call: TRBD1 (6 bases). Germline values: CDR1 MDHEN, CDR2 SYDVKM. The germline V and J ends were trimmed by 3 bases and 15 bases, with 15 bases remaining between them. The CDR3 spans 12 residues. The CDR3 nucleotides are TGTGCCAGCAGTTTTGGCTACGGACAGTTGTACTTC. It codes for CASSFGYGQLYF.

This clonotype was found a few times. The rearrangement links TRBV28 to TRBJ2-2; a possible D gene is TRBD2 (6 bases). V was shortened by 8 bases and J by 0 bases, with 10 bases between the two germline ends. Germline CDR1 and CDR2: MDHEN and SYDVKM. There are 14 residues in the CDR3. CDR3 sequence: CASCTSSNTGELFF. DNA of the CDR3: TGTGCCAGCTGTACTAGCTCGAACACCGGGGAGCTGTTTTTT.

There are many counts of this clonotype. CDR3 region: CATSDGLAGGNQPQHF. DNA of the CDR3: TGTGCCACCAGTGATGGATTGGCAGGGGGCAATCAGCCCCAGCATTTT. The chain is built from TRBV24-1 and TRBJ1-5, with TRBD1 as a possible D gene (6 bases). CDR1 KGHDR and CDR2 SFDVKD come from the germline V gene. The CDR3 length is 16 residues. With 3 bases removed from V and 2 bases from J, the gap between germline ends came to 13 bases.

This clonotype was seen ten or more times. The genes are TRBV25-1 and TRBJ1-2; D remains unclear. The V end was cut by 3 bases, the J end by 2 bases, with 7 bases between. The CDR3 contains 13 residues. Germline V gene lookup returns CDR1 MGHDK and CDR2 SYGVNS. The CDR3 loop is CASSDGRNYGYTF. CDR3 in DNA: TGTGCCAGCAGTGACGGACGGAACTATGGCTACACCTTC.

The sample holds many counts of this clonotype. The CDR3 spells CASSQGPQETQYF. CDR3 in DNA: TGTGCCAGCAGCCAGGGTCCGCAAGAGACCCAGTACTTC. The chain joins TRBV5-6 to TRBJ2-5; a possible D gene is TRBD1 (5 bases). The CDR3 is made up of 13 amino acids. In germline, CDR1 is SGHDT, CDR2 YYEEEE. Trimming removed 4 bases from V and 2 bases from J, with 9 bases in between.

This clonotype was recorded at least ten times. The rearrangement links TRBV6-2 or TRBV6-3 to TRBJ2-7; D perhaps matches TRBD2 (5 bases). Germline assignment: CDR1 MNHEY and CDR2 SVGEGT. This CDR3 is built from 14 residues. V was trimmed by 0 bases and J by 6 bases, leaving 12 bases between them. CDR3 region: CASSYSNGGFEQYF. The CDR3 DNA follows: TGTGCCAGCAGTTACTCGAACGGAGGCTTCGAGCAGTACTTC.

This CDR3 is CASSLDRGLGNEQFF. The CDR3 bases are TGTGCCAGCAGCTTGGACAGGGGCCTAGGCAATGAGCAGTTCTTC. The rearrangement joins TRBV7-2 to TRBJ2-1; 9 nucleotides align to TRBD1. CDR1 SGHTA and CDR2 FQGNSA come from the germline V gene. The CDR3 length is 15 residues. With V trimmed by 3 bases and J by 6 bases, 6 bases remained unmatched.

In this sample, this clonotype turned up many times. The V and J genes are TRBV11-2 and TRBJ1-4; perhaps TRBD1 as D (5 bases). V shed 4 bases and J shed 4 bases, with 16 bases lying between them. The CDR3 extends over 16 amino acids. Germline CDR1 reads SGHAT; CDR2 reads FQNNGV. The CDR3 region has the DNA TGTGCCAGCAGCTCCCGACAGTCGAGACTTAATGAAAAACTGTTTTTT. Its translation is CASSSRQSRLNEKLFF.

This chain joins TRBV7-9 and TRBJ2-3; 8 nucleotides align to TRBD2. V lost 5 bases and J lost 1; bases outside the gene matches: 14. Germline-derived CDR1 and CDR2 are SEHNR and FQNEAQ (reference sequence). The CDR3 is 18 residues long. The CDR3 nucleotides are TGTGCCAGCAGCCTCCCCCCCGAGCGGGAGTTCGGCACAGATACGCAGTATTTT. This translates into CASSLPPEREFGTDTQYF.

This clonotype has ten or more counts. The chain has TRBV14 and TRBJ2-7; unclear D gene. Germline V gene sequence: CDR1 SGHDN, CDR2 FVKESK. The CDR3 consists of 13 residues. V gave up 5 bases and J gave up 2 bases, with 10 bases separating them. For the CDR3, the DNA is TGTGCCAGCAGCTTGAGCGCGACCTACGAGCAGTACTTC. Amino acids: CASSLSATYEQYF.

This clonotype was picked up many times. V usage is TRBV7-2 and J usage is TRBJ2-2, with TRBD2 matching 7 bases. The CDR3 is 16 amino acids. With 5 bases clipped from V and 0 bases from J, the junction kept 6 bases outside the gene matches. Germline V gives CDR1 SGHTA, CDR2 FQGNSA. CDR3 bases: TGTGCCAGCAGCCGATCTAGCGGCACGAACACCGGGGAGCTGTTTTTT. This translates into CASSRSSGTNTGELFF.

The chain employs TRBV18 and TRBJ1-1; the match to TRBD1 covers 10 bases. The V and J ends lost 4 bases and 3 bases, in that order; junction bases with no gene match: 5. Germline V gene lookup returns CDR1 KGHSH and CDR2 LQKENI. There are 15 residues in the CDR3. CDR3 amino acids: CASSLRTGGDTEAFF. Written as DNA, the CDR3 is TGTGCCAGCTCACTCCGGACAGGGGGGGACACTGAAGCTTTCTTT.

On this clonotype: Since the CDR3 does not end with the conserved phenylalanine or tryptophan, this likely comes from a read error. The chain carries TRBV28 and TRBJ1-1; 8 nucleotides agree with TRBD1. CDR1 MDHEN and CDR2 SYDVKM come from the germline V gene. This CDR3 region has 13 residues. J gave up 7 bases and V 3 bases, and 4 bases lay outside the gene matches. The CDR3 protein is CASSFIGTGEAFS. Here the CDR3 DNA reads TGTGCCAGCAGTTTTATAGGGACAGGTGAAGCTTTCTCT.

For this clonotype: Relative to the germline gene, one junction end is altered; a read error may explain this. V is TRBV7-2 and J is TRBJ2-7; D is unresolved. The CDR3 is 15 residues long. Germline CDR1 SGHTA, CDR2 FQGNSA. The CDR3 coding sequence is TGTGCCAGCAGCTTAGCATCAGAAATCTCCTACGGGCAGTACTTC. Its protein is CASSLASEISYGQYF. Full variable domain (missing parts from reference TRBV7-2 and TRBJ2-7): GAGVSQSPSNKVTEKGKDVELRCDPISGHTALYWYRQSLGQGLEFLIYFQGNSAPDKSGLPSDRFSAERTGGSVSTLTIQRTQQEDSAVYLCASSLASEISYGQYFGPGTRLTVT.

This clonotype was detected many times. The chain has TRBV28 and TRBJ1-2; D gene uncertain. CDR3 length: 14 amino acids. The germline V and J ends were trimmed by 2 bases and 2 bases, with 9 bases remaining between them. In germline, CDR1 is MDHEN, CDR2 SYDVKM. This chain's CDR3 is CASSLGVANYGYTF. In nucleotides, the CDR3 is TGTGCCAGCAGTTTAGGGGTGGCGAACTATGGCTACACCTTC.

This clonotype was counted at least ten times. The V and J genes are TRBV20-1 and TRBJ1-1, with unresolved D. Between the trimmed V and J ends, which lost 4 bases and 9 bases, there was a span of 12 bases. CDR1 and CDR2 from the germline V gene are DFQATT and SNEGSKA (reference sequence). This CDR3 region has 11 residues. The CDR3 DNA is TGCAGTGCTACAAGGGAACTGAAAGCTTTCTTT. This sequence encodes CSATRELKAFF.

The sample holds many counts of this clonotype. In nucleotides, the CDR3 is TGTGCCAGCAGTTTAACTTTGCTGGGAAATAGCAATCAGCCCCAGCATTTT. The encoded protein is CASSLTLLGNSNQPQHF. The V call is TRBV12-3 or TRBV12-4, the J call TRBJ1-5; D ambiguous. V was trimmed by 2 bases and J by 0 bases, leaving 14 bases between them. The CDR3 consists of 17 residues.